The clone carrying this T cell receptor beta chain was seen more than once but under ten times. Its antigen is currently unknown. The CDR3 is 14 residues long. CDR1 and CDR2 (germline): MNHEY, SMNVEV (reference sequence). J lost 10 bases, V lost 5 bases, and 8 bases had no gene match. TCRdb reprocessed the reads with MiXCR, giving one entry per CDR3 protein. In the table there are about 890,000 distinct CDR3 sequences, about a third of which are singletons. This specimen belongs to a study of T cell repertoires in cytomegalovirus infection. Study details: Recently identified HLA-C-restricted CMV epitopes were among the peptides used. Study-wide findings and caveats: CMV-specific TCR beta clonotypes restricted by HLA-C were the ones dominating the ex vivo response.

This sequence originates from a human donor in good health (CMV status not recorded). Some clones in this sample may be carry-over from other donors' samples. Source: cultured CD8+ T cells from PBMCs, taken from culture after CMV antigen stimulation. The chain carries TRBV27 and TRBJ1-6; TRBD1 agrees at 7 bases. CDR3 DNA sequence: TGTGCCAGCAGTCCATACAGGGGCGGGTCACCCCTCCACTTT. Its protein is CASSPYRGGSPLHF.